This TCR beta chain is drawn from a study of cytomegalovirus exposure and HLA in healthy donors. The germline V gene has CDR1 SEHNR and CDR2 FQNEAQ (reference sequence). The CDR3 covers 15 residues. Trimming took 5 bases from V and 2 from J, leaving 15 bases between them. Regarding the study as a whole: One variant, a missense change in DCLRE1C, was linked in a later analysis to TCR beta V- and J-gene trimming. Most TCR sequences were seen very rarely across donors, but some public TCRs occurred in many. The authors assumed roughly uniform sequencing depth across donors for presence/absence analyses.

This cohort consisted of healthy bone marrow donors. This PCR relied on a set of 60 Vbeta primers and 13 Jbeta primers. Here immunoSEQ multiplex PCR was the method, and the copy in TCRdb shows in-frame clones only, minus some. The sample has roughly 110,000 clones, less than 85% seen once. On this clone: The antigen is unknown.

This receptor was taken from a man aged 60-69 years in good health and CMV-seronegative. V and J are TRBV7-9 and TRBJ1-2, with D maybe TRBD1 (6 bases). The sequenced sample was PBMCs. The CDR3 loop reads CASSPSGAENYGYTF. The DNA for the CDR3 is TGTGCCAGCAGCCCCTCAGGGGCGGAGAACTATGGCTACACCTTC.